This T cell receptor beta chain was sequenced for a study of blood T cell repertoires in COVID-19. At the level of the study: From the United States, Italy and Spain came samples of acute and convalescent COVID-19. The analysed material was cDNA or gDNA that came from T cells, B-cell-depleted T cells, or PBMCs.

Only in-frame clones appear in the TCRdb table, and some are missing; sequencing was by immunoSEQ multiplex PCR. The sample holds over 250,000 clones; about nine tenths are singletons and the top ten take 2% to 2.5%. Germline V CDR1 and CDR2: WNHNN, SYGVQD (reference sequence). This CDR3 region has 14 residues. V lost 8 bases and J lost 2; bases outside the gene matches: 3. Source material: peripheral blood. The source of this sequence is a man aged 50 to 59 with acute or convalescent COVID-19. The chain carries TRBV10-1 and TRBJ2-2; 9 bases align to TRBD1. DNA of the CDR3: TGCGCCAGCGGGACAGGGAGAAACACCGGGGAGCTGTTTTTT. Translating it yields CASGTGRNTGELFF.